Listed here is a single TCR beta chain. These data belong to a study of T cell changes during pregnancy in multiple sclerosis. V dropped 0 bases and J dropped 5; count of bases not matched to a gene: 1. Germline V gene data show CDR1 as MGHRA and CDR2 as YSYEKL. There are 16 residues in the CDR3. Assay: immunoSEQ multiplex PCR; the TCRdb copy retains only in-frame clones and omits some. In the table there are 15,000 to 25,000 clones, about 88% of which are singletons. The rearrangement joins TRBV4-1 to TRBJ2-3; 14 positions agree with TRBD2. This receptor was obtained from a female donor in good health, enrolled as a control in a pregnancy study. The starting material was CD8+ T cells from peripheral blood mononuclear cells, obtained in the third trimester of pregnancy. CDR3 region: CASSQDGTSGGDTQYF. The CDR3 DNA reads TGCGCCAGCAGCCAAGACGGGACTAGCGGGGGAGATACGCAGTATTTT.